This passage covers 8 T cell receptor beta chains from one sample sequenced in a study of shared clonotypes between healthy human individuals (TCRdb year 2020). Library preparation was by the immunoSEQ multiplex PCR assay. Not all clones reach the TCRdb copy of this immuneACCESS table, which keeps in-frame sequences only. Checked studies attribute under half of the gap to unresolved V genes and leave the rest unexplained. This sample has approximately 350,000 clones in its table, and about 74% of those were observed once. Of the sample, about 9.3% falls within the top ten clones. Material: memory CD4+ T cells sorted from blood. The cell subset or site label for this specimen denotes: CD45RA-negative fraction. These receptors were collected from a man under 40 in good health.

This clone was counted between two and nine times. The chain couples TRBV5-6 to TRBJ1-5; D gene ambiguous. Germline V gene sequence: CDR1 SGHDT, CDR2 YYEEEE. V was shortened by 3 bases and J by 5 bases, with 12 bases between the two germline ends. CDR3 size: 14 residues. DNA of the CDR3: TGTGCCAGCAGCTCGTGGGGATACCATCAGCCCCAGCATTTT. Protein sequence: CASSSWGYHQPQHF. Using reference TRBV5-6 and TRBJ1-5 for the parts outside the CDR3, the full variable domain is DAGVTQSPTHLIKTRGQQVTLRCSPKSGHDTVSWYQQALGQGPQFIFQYYEEEERQRGNFPDRFSGHQFPNYSSELNVNALLLGDSALYLCASSSWGYHQPQHFGDGTRLSIL.

Only one count was recorded for this clone. This chain links TRBV6-6 with TRBJ2-7; 8 bases agree with TRBD1. V trimming: 5 bases; J trimming: 3 bases; junction bases outside the gene matches: 9. The CDR3 is made up of 15 amino acids. Germline lookup yields CDR1 MNHNY and CDR2 SVGAGI (reference sequence). The CDR3 DNA reads TGTGCCAGCAGTGGACAGGGTATAGCTAACTACGAGCAGTACTTC. Protein product: CASSGQGIANYEQYF.

The table lists this clone with a count of one. The chain links TRBV11-2 to TRBJ2-1, with D possibly being TRBD2 (6 bases). Trimming removed 5 bases at V and 9 bases at J, with 20 bases between. This CDR3 is built from 15 residues. The germline gives CDR1 SGHAT, CDR2 FQNNGV. The chain's CDR3 is CASSREIGEVFEQFF. The CDR3 DNA reads TGTGCCAGCAGCCGGGAGATCGGGGAGGTTTTTGAGCAGTTCTTC.

The chain combines TRBV6-4 with TRBJ2-4; no clear D. The germline V and J ends were trimmed by 9 bases and 0 bases, with 9 bases remaining between them. Germline loops: CDR1 MRHNA, CDR2 SNTAGT. The CDR3 loop spans 13 amino acids. The CDR3 protein is CARRLLAKNIQYF. The CDR3, as DNA: TGTGCCAGACGCCTTCTAGCCAAAAACATTCAGTACTTC.

By share, this clone counts as medium-sized (0.01 to 0.1%). The identical CDR3 is also encoded by other nucleotide sequences in the sample. The chain couples TRBV28 to TRBJ1-5; D is undetermined. V was cut by 2 bases and J by 7 bases, with 9 bases left in between. The germline V gene has CDR1 MDHEN and CDR2 SYDVKM. The CDR3 is 13 amino acids. This chain's CDR3 is CASSLEGQQPQHF. The CDR3 DNA reads as TGTGCCAGCAGTTTAGAGGGCCAACAGCCCCAGCATTTT.

The rearrangement uses TRBV11-2 and TRBJ1-1; TRBD1 matches at 8 bases. Germline CDR1 reads SGHAT; CDR2 reads FQNNGV. J was trimmed by 3 bases and V by 6 bases; bases with no gene match: 3. The CDR3 consists of 13 residues. The CDR3, as DNA: TGTGCCAGCAGTACACAGGGGGACACTGAAGCTTTCTTT. Its translation is CASSTQGDTEAFF. The variable domain in full, with the rest retrieved from reference TRBV11-2 and TRBJ1-1, is EAGVAQSPRYKIIEKRQSVAFWCNPISGHATLYWYQQILGQGPKLLIQFQNNGVVDDSQLPKDRFSAERLKGVDSTLKIQPAKLEDSAVYLCASSTQGDTEAFFGQGTRLTVV.

This rearrangement joins TRBV20-1 to TRBJ2-7, with 9 bases aligning to TRBD1. The CDR3 is 11 amino acids. Germline-derived CDR1 and CDR2 are DFQATT and SNEGSKA (reference sequence). CDR3 sequence: CLTGTGYEQYF. DNA for the CDR3: TGCCTAACCGGGACAGGGTACGAGCAGTACTTC.

This CDR3 reads CASSLGAGGWGQVSRPLANVLTF. The DNA of the CDR3 is TGTGCCAGCAGTTTAGGCGCCGGCGGGTGGGGACAGGTATCGCGACCCCTGGCCAACGTCCTGACTTTC. This chain uses TRBV27 with TRBJ2-6; 8 bases map to TRBD1. From germline, CDR1 is MNHEY and CDR2 SMNVEV (reference sequence). Trimming removed 2 bases from V and 6 bases from J; junction bases left unmatched: 27. The CDR3 consists of 23 residues. Filled out from reference TRBV27 and TRBJ2-6, the complete variable domain reads EAQVTQNPRYLITVTGKKLTVTCSQNMNHEYMSWYRQDPGLGLRQIYYSMNVEVTDKGDVPEGYKVSRKEKRNFPLILESPSPNQTSLYFCASSLGAGGWGQVSRPLANVLTFGAGSRLTVL.